A single sample is the source of the 25 T cell receptor beta chains below, sequenced in a study of T cell responses to AZD1222 COVID-19 vaccine. Repertoires were generated with immunoSEQ multiplex PCR, while TCRdb's copy carries only in-frame clones and drops some. This sample has 210,000 or so clones; roughly 91% occur once, and the top ten carry 1%. Sequencing used peripheral blood, obtained on day 0 of MenACWY control vaccination. These receptors all come from an adult in good health.

The chain carries TRBV2 and TRBJ1-2; D uncertain. The CDR3 extends over 12 amino acids. From germline, CDR1 is SNHLY and CDR2 FYNNEI. Trimming took off 7 bases at V and 1 base at J, with 7 bases between the two ends. The CDR3 DNA is TGTGCCAGCACGTTCGGTAACTATGGCTACACCTTC. Its translation is CASTFGNYGYTF.

Remarks on this clone: Within the sample, other DNA sequences also encode this same CDR3. The V call is TRBV5-1, the J call TRBJ1-2; D perhaps matches TRBD1 (6 bases). The germline V gene encodes CDR1 SGHRS and CDR2 YFSETQ. The CDR3 loop spans 13 amino acids. Between the trimmed V and J ends, which lost 0 bases and 5 bases, there was a span of 8 bases. CDR3 residues: CASSLEGGYGYTF. The CDR3 region has the DNA TGCGCCAGCAGCTTGGAGGGGGGATATGGCTACACCTTC.

The chain has TRBV7-2 and TRBJ1-5; tentatively, D is TRBD1 (6 bases). The CDR3 sequence is 15 residues long. The V gene's germline CDR1 is SGHTA and CDR2 FQGNSA. The germline V and J ends were trimmed by 4 bases and 1 base, with 11 bases remaining between them. The CDR3 DNA sequence: TGTGCCAGCAGCTCAGGGAGGGGGAGCAATCAGCCCCAGCATTTT. Its protein product is CASSSGRGSNQPQHF.

This sequence joins TRBV2 and TRBJ2-2; D unclear. The CDR3 is 13 amino acids. The ends were cut back, 6 bases at V and 4 bases at J, with 9 bases in the middle. Looked up from germline, CDR1 is SNHLY and CDR2 is FYNNEI. CDR3 protein: CASRENPTGELFF. As DNA, the CDR3 is TGTGCCAGCAGAGAGAATCCCACCGGGGAGCTGTTTTTT.

This chain uses TRBV2 with TRBJ1-3; 10 positions match TRBD1. CDR1 is SNHLY and CDR2 is FYNNEI in the germline V gene. The J segment lost 4 bases and the V segment lost 6 bases, leaving 6 bases of the junction unmatched. The CDR3 extends over 15 amino acids. CDR3 sequence reads: CASSRQGARGNTIYF. The CDR3, as DNA: TGTGCCAGCAGCAGACAGGGGGCGCGGGGAAACACCATATATTTT.

The J gene is TRBJ2-2, the V gene TRBV11-2, with 10 bases that match TRBD1. With 3 bases clipped from V and 6 bases from J, the junction kept 4 bases outside the gene matches. This CDR3 spans 15 amino acids. The germline V gene has CDR1 SGHAT and CDR2 FQNNGV. The CDR3 reads CASSFSGTGAGELFF. In DNA, the CDR3 is TGTGCCAGCAGCTTCTCCGGGACAGGGGCCGGGGAGCTGTTTTTT.

The chain has TRBV6-4 and TRBJ1-2, with D possibly being TRBD1 (6 bases). This CDR3 is built from 14 residues. Trimming removed 8 bases at V and 4 bases at J, with 17 bases between. The germline gives CDR1 MRHNA, CDR2 SNTAGT. The CDR3 DNA sequence: TGTGCCAGCGGAAAGACAGGTTACGGCTATGGCTACACCTTC. This gives the protein CASGKTGYGYGYTF.

This chain joins TRBV5-4 and TRBJ2-7; 9 bases align to TRBD1. With 4 bases clipped from V and 3 bases from J, the junction kept 2 bases outside the gene matches. Germline V lookup: CDR1 SGHNT, CDR2 YYREEE (reference sequence). The CDR3 is made up of 13 amino acids. This CDR3 reads CASSRGQGYEQYF. In nucleotides, the CDR3 is TGTGCCAGCAGCCGGGGACAGGGCTACGAGCAGTACTTC.

V gene TRBV28 combines with J gene TRBJ2-3, with D uncertain. Between the trimmed V and J ends, which lost 7 bases and 1 base, there was a span of 6 bases. There are 12 residues in the CDR3. CDR1 is MDHEN and CDR2 is SYDVKM in the germline V gene. CDR3 residues: CASKSGTDTQYF. The CDR3 region has the DNA TGTGCCAGCAAATCGGGCACAGATACGCAGTATTTT.

This rearrangement joins TRBV27 to TRBJ1-4; D is unclear. Germline V gene data show CDR1 as MNHEY and CDR2 as SMNVEV (reference sequence). V was clipped by 5 bases and J by 7 bases, with 20 bases between them. The CDR3 has 16 residues. Here the CDR3 DNA reads TGTGCCAGCAGTCCAAAGCGAGAAGGGCTGGGTGAAAAACTGTTTTTT. This codes for CASSPKREGLGEKLFF. The full variable domain, with the rest looked up from reference TRBV27 and TRBJ1-4, is EAQVTQNPRYLITVTGKKLTVTCSQNMNHEYMSWYRQDPGLGLRQIYYSMNVEVTDKGDVPEGYKVSRKEKRNFPLILESPSPNQTSLYFCASSPKREGLGEKLFFGSGTQLSVL.

The V call is TRBV7-9, the J call TRBJ2-7; 7 nucleotides line up with TRBD1. Germline CDR1 SEHNR, CDR2 FQNEAQ (reference sequence). The CDR3 is 14 residues long. Losses at the gene ends were 5 bases for V and 2 bases for J; bases not matched to a gene: 6. CDR3 sequence (DNA): TGTGCCAGCAGCCCGGCTCAGGGGGCCTACGAGCAGTACTTC. Translating it yields CASSPAQGAYEQYF.

The sample holds one count of this clone. The chain couples TRBV4-1 to TRBJ2-3, with 9 bases identical to TRBD2. With 8 bases clipped from V and 3 bases from J, the junction kept 3 bases outside the gene matches. The CDR3 has 13 amino acids. CDR1 MGHRA and CDR2 YSYEKL come from the germline V gene. The CDR3 DNA follows: TGCGCCAGCGAGGCGGGGGGGACAGATACGCAGTATTTT. This translates into CASEAGGTDTQYF.

This chain uses TRBV5-5 with TRBJ1-2; perhaps TRBD1 as D (6 bases). Trimming cost V 3 bases and J 6 bases, with 15 bases left between them. Germline V gives CDR1 SGHKS, CDR2 YYEKEE (reference sequence). The CDR3 spans 14 residues. The CDR3 bases are TGTGCCAGCAGCTCCCCAGGACAGTTCGATGGCTACACCTTC. Protein sequence: CASSSPGQFDGYTF.

CDR3 amino acids: CASSLDRADGYTF. CDR3 sequence (DNA): TGTGCCAGCAGCCTCGACAGGGCTGATGGCTACACCTTC. The chain is built from TRBV5-6 and TRBJ1-2; 7 bases match TRBD1. Per the germline V gene, CDR1 is SGHDT and CDR2 is YYEEEE. The CDR3 loop spans 13 amino acids. The V segment lost 4 bases and the J segment 6 bases; nucleotides outside the gene matches: 6. The full variable domain, with the rest looked up from reference TRBV5-6 and TRBJ1-2, is DAGVTQSPTHLIKTRGQQVTLRCSPKSGHDTVSWYQQALGQGPQFIFQYYEEEERQRGNFPDRFSGHQFPNYSSELNVNALLLGDSALYLCASSLDRADGYTFGSGTRLTVV.

This chain connects TRBV7-3 to TRBJ2-3; 8 positions agree with TRBD2. The trim removed 4 bases at V and 2 bases at J, leaving 17 bases unmatched. This CDR3 region has 19 residues. Looked up from germline, CDR1 is SGHTA and CDR2 is FQGTGA. CDR3 protein: CASSSNREERGTTTDTQYF. The CDR3 DNA sequence: TGTGCCAGCAGCTCGAATCGGGAGGAGCGGGGGACCACCACAGATACGCAGTATTTT.

The rearrangement links TRBV19 to TRBJ1-2; D is undetermined. Germline V gives CDR1 LNHDA, CDR2 SQIVND (reference sequence). Trimming removed 3 bases from V and 2 bases from J, with 16 bases in between. The CDR3 spans 16 residues. The CDR3 DNA follows: TGTGCCAGTAGTATTTATAGGGCTCTCATCAACTATGGCTACACCTTC. Protein: CASSIYRALINYGYTF.

This sequence joins TRBV7-9 and TRBJ1-4; D gene unclear. Between the trimmed V and J ends, which lost 1 base and 3 bases, there was a span of 9 bases. This CDR3 has 15 residues. Per germline, CDR1 SEHNR and CDR2 FQNEAQ (reference sequence). The CDR3 loop is CASSLEAVSNEKLFF. CDR3 coding DNA: TGTGCCAGCAGCTTAGAGGCGGTGTCTAATGAAAAACTGTTTTTT.

The chain employs TRBV27 and TRBJ2-2; D uncertain. Deletions cut 0 bases from V and 4 bases from J, with 3 bases between. CDR1 and CDR2 from the germline V gene are MNHEY and SMNVEV (reference sequence). There are 13 residues in the CDR3. CDR3 sequence reads: CASSLSPTGELFF. CDR3 nucleotide sequence: TGTGCCAGCAGTTTATCGCCCACCGGGGAGCTGTTTTTT.

CDR3 in amino acids: CASSQVAATSEKLFF. DNA of the CDR3: TGCGCCAGCAGCCAAGTGGCAGCTACCTCTGAAAAACTGTTTTTT. The chain combines TRBV4-1 with TRBJ1-4; D gene unclear. CDR1 is MGHRA and CDR2 is YSYEKL in the germline V gene. V dropped 1 base and J dropped 7 bases, with 13 bases sitting between them. This CDR3 region has 15 residues.

The rearrangement joins TRBV19 to TRBJ2-3, with 10 bases fitting TRBD1. The junction had 9 bases not matched to a gene; V was cut back by 9 bases and J by 9 bases. The germline CDR1 and CDR2 sequences are LNHDA and SQIVND (reference sequence). CDR3 length: 13 amino acids. DNA for the CDR3: TGTGCCAGCCGGGACAGGGGTACGAAGACGCAGTATTTT. Translated, it gives CASRDRGTKTQYF.

This clone is a singleton in its sample. This chain links TRBV11-2 with TRBJ1-4; the D gene is possibly TRBD1 (6 bases). Germline V gene sequence: CDR1 SGHAT, CDR2 FQNNGV. CDR3 length: 14 amino acids. V was trimmed by 5 bases and J by 5 bases, leaving 12 bases between them. The CDR3 DNA reads TGTGCCAGCAGCCCGAGGACAGTGAATGAAAAACTGTTTTTT. Translating gives CASSPRTVNEKLFF.

This chain joins TRBV7-3 and TRBJ2-5; 7 positions agree with TRBD1. V was pared by 4 bases and J by 5 bases, with 13 bases of the junction left unmatched. CDR1 is SGHTA and CDR2 is FQGTGA in the germline V gene. The CDR3 has 16 amino acids. The CDR3 protein is CASSSGSTARGETQYF. CDR3 DNA: TGTGCCAGCAGCTCCGGATCGACAGCCAGGGGGGAGACCCAGTACTTC.

This chain uses TRBV29-1 with TRBJ2-5, with 11 bases that match TRBD1. The germline CDR1 and CDR2 sequences are SQVTM and ANQGSEA. V gave up 7 bases and J gave up 2 bases; unmatched junction bases: 9. The CDR3 spans 15 residues. DNA for the CDR3: TGCAGCGCCGTGGGGGACAGGGGGGTTCAAGAGACCCAGTACTTC. Its translation is CSAVGDRGVQETQYF. Looking up the rest from reference TRBV29-1 and TRBJ2-5 gives the full variable domain: SAVISQKPSRDICQRGTSLTIQCQVDSQVTMMFWYRQQPGQSLTLIATANQGSEATYESGFVIDKFPISRPNLTFSTLTVSNMSPEDSSIYLCSAVGDRGVQETQYFGPGTRLLVL.

The chain uses TRBV6-2 or TRBV6-3 and TRBJ1-6; D not certain. Per the germline V gene, CDR1 is MNHEY and CDR2 is SVGEGT. V was trimmed by 5 bases and J by 6 bases, leaving 14 bases between them. The CDR3 spans 15 residues. The CDR3 is CASSTRTGPNSPLHF. The CDR3 DNA sequence: TGTGCCAGCAGTACCCGAACCGGGCCTAATTCACCCCTCCACTTT.

The genes are TRBV6-5 and TRBJ1-6, with 9 positions matching TRBD1. Germline trimming cut 5 bases from V and 9 bases from J; bases unmatched to any gene: 5. Germline-derived CDR1 and CDR2 are MNHEY and SVGAGI. CDR3 length: 14 amino acids. The CDR3 bases are TGTGCCAGCAGTACCGGGACAGGGATTTCACCCCTCCACTTT. This translates into CASSTGTGISPLHF.